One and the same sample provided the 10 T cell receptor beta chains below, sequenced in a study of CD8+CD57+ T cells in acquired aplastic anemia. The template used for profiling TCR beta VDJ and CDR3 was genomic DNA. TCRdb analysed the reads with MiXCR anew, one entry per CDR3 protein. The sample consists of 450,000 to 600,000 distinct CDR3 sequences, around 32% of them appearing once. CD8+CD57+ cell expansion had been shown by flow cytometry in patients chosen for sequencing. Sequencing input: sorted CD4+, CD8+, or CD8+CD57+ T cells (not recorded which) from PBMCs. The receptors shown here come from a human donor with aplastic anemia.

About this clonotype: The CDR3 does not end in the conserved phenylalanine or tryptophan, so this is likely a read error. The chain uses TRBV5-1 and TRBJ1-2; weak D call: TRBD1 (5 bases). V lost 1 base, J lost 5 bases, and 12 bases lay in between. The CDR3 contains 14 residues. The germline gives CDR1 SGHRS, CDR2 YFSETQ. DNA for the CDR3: TGCGCCAGCAGCTTGTCTCAGGGCGAGTATGGCTACACCTGC. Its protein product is CASSLSQGEYGYTC.

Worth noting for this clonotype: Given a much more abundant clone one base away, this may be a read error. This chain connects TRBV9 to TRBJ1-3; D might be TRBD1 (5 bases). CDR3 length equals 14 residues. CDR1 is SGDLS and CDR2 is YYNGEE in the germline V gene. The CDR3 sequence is CASSRGTSGNTTYF. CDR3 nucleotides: TGTGCCAGCAGCAGAGGGACCTCTGGAAACACCACATATTTT.

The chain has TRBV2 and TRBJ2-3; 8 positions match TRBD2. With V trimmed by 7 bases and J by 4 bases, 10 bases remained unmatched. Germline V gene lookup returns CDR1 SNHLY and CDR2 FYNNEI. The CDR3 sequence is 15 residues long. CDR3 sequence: CASTDPGGVPDTQYF. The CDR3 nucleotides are TGTGCCAGCACTGACCCCGGGGGGGTGCCAGATACGCAGTATTTT. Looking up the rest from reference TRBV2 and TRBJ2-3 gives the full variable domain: EPEVTQTPSHQVTQMGQEVILRCVPISNHLYFYWYRQILGQKVEFLVSFYNNEISEKSEIFDDQFSVERPDGSNFTLKIRSTKLEDSAMYFCASTDPGGVPDTQYFGPGTRLTVL.

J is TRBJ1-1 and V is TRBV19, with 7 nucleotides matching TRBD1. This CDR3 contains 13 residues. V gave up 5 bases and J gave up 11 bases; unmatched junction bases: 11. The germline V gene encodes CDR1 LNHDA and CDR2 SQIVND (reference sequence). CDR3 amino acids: CASSEGAGRNAFF. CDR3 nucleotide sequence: TGTGCCAGTAGTGAGGGGGCGGGGAGGAACGCTTTCTTT.

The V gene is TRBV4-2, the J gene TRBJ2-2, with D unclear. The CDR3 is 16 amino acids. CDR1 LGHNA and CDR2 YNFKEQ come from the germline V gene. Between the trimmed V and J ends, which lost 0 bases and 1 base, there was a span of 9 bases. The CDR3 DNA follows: TGTGCCAGCAGCCAAGATACGGCAGGGAACACCGGGGAGCTGTTTTTT. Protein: CASSQDTAGNTGELFF.

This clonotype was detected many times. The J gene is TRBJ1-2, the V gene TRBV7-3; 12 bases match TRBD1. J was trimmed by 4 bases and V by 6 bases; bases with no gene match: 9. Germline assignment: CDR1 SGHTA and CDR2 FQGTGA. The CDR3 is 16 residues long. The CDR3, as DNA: TGTGCCAGCAGTCGGGACAGGGGGCGATTCAGCTATGGCTACACCTTC. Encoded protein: CASSRDRGRFSYGYTF. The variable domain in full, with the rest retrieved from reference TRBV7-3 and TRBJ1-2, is GAGVSQTPSNKVTEKGKYVELRCDPISGHTALYWYRQSLGQGPEFLIYFQGTGAADDSGLPNDRFFAVRPEGSVSTLKIQRTERGDSAVYLCASSRDRGRFSYGYTFGSGTRLTVV.

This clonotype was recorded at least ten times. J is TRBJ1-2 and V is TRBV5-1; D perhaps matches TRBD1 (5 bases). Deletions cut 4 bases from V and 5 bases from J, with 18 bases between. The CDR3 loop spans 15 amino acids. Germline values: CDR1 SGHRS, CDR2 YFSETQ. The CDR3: CASSPMLKKGYGYTF. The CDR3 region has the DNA TGCGCCAGCAGCCCGATGTTGAAGAAGGGGTATGGCTACACCTTC.

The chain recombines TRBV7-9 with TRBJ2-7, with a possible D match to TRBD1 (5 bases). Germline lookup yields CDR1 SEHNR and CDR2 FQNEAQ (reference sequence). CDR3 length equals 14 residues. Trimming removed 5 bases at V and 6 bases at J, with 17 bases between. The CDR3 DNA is TGTGCCAGCAGCCTGGGGCCCTACTCCCCCGAGCAGTACTTC. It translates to CASSLGPYSPEQYF.

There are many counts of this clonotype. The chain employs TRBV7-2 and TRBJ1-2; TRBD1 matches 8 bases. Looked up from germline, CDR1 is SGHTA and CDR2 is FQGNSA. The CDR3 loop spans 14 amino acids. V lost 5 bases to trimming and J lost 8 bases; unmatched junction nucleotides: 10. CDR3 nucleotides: TGTGCCAGCAGCGATTCGCGGGACAGGTGGGGCTACACCTTC. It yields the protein CASSDSRDRWGYTF.

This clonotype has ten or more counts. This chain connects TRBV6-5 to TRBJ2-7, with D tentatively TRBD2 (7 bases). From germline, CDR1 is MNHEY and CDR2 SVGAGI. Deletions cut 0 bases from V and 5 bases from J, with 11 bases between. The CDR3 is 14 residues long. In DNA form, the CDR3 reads TGTGCCAGCAGTTACTCGGGAGGGGGGAACGAGCAGTACTTC. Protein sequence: CASSYSGGGNEQYF.